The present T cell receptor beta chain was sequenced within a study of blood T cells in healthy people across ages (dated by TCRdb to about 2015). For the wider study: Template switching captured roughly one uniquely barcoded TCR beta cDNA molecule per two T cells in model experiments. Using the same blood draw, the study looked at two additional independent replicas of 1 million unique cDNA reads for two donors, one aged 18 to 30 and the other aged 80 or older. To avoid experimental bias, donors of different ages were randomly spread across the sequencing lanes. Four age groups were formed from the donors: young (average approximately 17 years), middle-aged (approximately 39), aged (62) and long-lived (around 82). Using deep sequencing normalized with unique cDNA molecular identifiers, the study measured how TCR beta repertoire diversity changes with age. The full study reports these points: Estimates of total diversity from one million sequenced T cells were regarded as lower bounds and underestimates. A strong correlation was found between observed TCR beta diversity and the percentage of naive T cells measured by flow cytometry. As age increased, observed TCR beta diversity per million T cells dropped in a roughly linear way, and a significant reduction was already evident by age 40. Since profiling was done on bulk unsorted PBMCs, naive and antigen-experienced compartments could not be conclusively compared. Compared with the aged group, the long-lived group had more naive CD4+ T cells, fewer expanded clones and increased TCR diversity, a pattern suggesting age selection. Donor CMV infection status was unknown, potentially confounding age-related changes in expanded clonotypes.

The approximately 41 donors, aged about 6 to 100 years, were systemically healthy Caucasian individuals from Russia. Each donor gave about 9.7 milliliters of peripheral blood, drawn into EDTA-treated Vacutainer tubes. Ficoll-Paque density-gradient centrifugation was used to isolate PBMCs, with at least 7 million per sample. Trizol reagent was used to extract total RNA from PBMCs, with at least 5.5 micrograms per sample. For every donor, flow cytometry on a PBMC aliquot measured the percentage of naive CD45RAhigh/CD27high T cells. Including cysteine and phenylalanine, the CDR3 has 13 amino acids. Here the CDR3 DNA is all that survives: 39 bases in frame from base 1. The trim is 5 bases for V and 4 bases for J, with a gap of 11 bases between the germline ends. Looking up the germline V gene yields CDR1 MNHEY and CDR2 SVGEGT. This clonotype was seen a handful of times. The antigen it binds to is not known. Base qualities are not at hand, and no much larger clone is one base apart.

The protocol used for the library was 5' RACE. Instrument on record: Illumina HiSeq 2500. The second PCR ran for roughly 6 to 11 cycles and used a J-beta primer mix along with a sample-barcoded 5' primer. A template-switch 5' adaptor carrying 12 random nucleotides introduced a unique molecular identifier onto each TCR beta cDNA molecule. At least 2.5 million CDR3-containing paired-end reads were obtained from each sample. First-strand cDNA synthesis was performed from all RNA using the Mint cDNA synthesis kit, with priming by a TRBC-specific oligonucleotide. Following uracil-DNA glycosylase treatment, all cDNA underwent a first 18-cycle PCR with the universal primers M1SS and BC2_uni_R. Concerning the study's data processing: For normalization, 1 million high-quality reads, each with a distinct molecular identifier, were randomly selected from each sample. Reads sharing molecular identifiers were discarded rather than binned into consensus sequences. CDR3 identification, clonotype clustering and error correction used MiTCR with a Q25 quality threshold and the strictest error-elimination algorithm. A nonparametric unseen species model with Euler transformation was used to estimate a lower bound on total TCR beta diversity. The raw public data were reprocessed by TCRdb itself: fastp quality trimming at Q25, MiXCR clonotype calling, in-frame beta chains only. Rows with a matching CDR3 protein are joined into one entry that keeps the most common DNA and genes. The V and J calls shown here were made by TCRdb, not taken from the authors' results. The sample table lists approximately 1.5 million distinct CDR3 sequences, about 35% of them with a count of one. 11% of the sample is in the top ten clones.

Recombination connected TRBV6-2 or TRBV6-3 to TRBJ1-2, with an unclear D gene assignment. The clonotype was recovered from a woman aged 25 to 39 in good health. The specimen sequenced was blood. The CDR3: CASSTYASYGYTF. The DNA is TGTGCCAGCAGTACCTATGCGAGCTATGGCTACACCTTC.